The rows below give T cell receptor beta chains drawn from one sample of a study of cytomegalovirus exposure and HLA in healthy donors. This table comes from immunoSEQ multiplex PCR, and its TCRdb copy is limited to in-frame clones, with some not included. There are fewer than 150,000 clones in the sample; 80% occur only once, and 2% to 2.5% lies in the top ten. The sequencing sample was made of PBMCs. The receptors were gathered from a man younger than 40 in good health and CMV-seronegative. Both conserved end residues are part of each CDR3. A D gene is named only where the DNA matches it firmly. Rows give clone size only sometimes, using once, few, many, or a class for an expanded clone.

d_gene	abundance	v_gene	j_gene	CDR3aa	CDR3nt
-	-	TRBV6-1	TRBJ2-4	CASSGASANIQYF	TGTGCCAGCAGTGGGGCTAGCGCTAACATTCAGTACTTC
-	-	TRBV25-1	TRBJ2-5	CASSELFGETQYF	TGTGCCAGCAGTGAATTGTTCGGAGAGACCCAGTACTTC
-	once	TRBV4-2	TRBJ2-3	CASSQGVPDTQYF	TGTGCCAGCAGCCAGGGAGTGCCAGATACGCAGTATTTT
TRBD1	once	TRBV2	TRBJ1-5	CASNNDRGGNQPQHF	TGTGCCAGCAACAACGACAGGGGTGGCAATCAGCCCCAGCATTTT
-	-	TRBV6-5	TRBJ1-2	CASSYSVSDYGYTF	TGTGCCAGCAGTTACTCGGTGTCAGACTATGGCTACACCTTC
TRBD1	-	TRBV28	TRBJ1-2	CASSPGQGTNYGYTF	TGTGCCAGCAGTCCAGGACAGGGGACGAACTATGGCTACACCTTC
TRBD1	once	TRBV2	TRBJ1-3	CASSEEGAISGNTIYF	TGTGCCAGCAGTGAAGAGGGGGCCATCTCTGGAAACACCATATATTTT
TRBD1	-	TRBV11-2	TRBJ2-7	CASRRDRAQSYEQYF	TGTGCCAGCAGGCGGGACAGGGCACAATCCTACGAGCAGTACTTC
TRBD1	-	TRBV30	TRBJ1-1	CAWSLGTGSTEAFF	TGTGCCTGGAGTCTAGGGACAGGCTCGACTGAAGCTTTCTTT
TRBD1	-	TRBV6-6	TRBJ2-7	CASRFTGAGAYEQYF	TGTGCCAGCAGATTTACAGGGGCCGGAGCCTACGAGCAGTACTTC
TRBD2	-	TRBV14	TRBJ2-3	CASSQDIRIWSGRADTQYF	TGTGCCAGCAGCCAAGATATCCGAATTTGGAGCGGGAGGGCAGATACGCAGTATTTT
TRBD1	-	TRBV25-1	TRBJ2-3	CASSPQGARDTQYF	TGTGCCAGCAGCCCACAGGGGGCGAGAGATACGCAGTATTTT
-	-	TRBV15	TRBJ1-1	CATSREGTPNTEAFF	TGTGCCACCAGCAGAGAGGGCACGCCGAACACTGAAGCTTTCTTT
-	-	TRBV5-4	TRBJ1-1	CASIRRGRNTEAFF	TGTGCCAGCATCCGAAGGGGCCGGAACACTGAAGCTTTCTTT
-	-	TRBV5-4	TRBJ1-5	CASSSPRELRNSNQPQHF	TGTGCCAGCAGCTCCCCCCGGGAACTAAGAAATAGCAATCAGCCCCAGCATTTT
-	-	TRBV6-1	TRBJ1-6	CASSEAFPDSPLHF	TGTGCCAGCAGTGAGGCTTTCCCAGATTCACCCCTCCACTTT
-	-	TRBV6-1	TRBJ2-1	CASSEGWAGNNEQFF	TGTGCCAGCAGTGAGGGTTGGGCAGGGAACAATGAGCAGTTCTTC
-	medium-sized	TRBV19	TRBJ1-1	CASNWGRGNTEAFF	TGTGCCTCCAATTGGGGCAGAGGGAACACTGAAGCTTTCTTT
-	-	TRBV7-8	TRBJ2-7	CASSLEVGRAYEQYF	TGTGCCAGCAGCTTAGAGGTGGGCAGGGCCTACGAGCAGTACTTC
TRBD2	-	TRBV7-7	TRBJ2-7	CASSLGGGTSGSNEQYF	TGTGCCAGCAGCTTAGGGGGGGGAACTAGCGGGAGCAACGAGCAGTACTTC
TRBD1	-	TRBV29-1	TRBJ1-4	CSVEGTGRPNEKLFF	TGCAGCGTTGAGGGGACAGGGCGGCCTAATGAAAAACTGTTTTTT
-	-	TRBV14	TRBJ2-7	CASSQESVSEQYF	TGTGCCAGCAGCCAAGAATCGGTCTCGGAGCAGTACTTC
TRBD1	-	TRBV10-2	TRBJ1-2	CASSESDRVYGYTF	TGCGCCAGCAGTGAGTCGGACAGGGTGTATGGCTACACCTTC
TRBD2	once	TRBV7-2	TRBJ2-4	CASSRIAGGPKNIQYF	TGTGCCAGCAGCCGCATAGCGGGGGGGCCCAAAAACATTCAGTACTTC
TRBD2	-	TRBV6-4	TRBJ2-1	CASSDPAGGVYEQFF	TGTGCCAGCAGTGATCCAGCGGGGGGTGTCTATGAGCAGTTCTTC
TRBD2	-	TRBV5-1	TRBJ2-7	CASRRTGEGYEQYF	TGCGCCAGCAGGCGCACGGGGGAGGGGTACGAGCAGTACTTC
-	-	TRBV28	TRBJ2-7	CASRKGDRVTDF	TGTGCCAGCAGAAAAGGGGATAGGGTGACGGACTTC
-	-	TRBV5-4	TRBJ2-7	CASSLASEGGEQYF	TGTGCCAGCAGCTTGGCCTCGGAAGGGGGCGAGCAGTACTTC
-	-	TRBV9	TRBJ1-1	CASSVLRNGNTEAFF	TGTGCCAGCAGCGTCCTTAGAAACGGGAACACTGAAGCTTTCTTT
-	-	TRBV6-1	TRBJ2-2	CASNPRHANTGELFF	TGTGCCAGCAATCCCCGACACGCGAACACCGGGGAGCTGTTTTTT
-	-	TRBV28	TRBJ2-4	CASSSQAKNIQYF	TGTGCCAGCAGTTCCCAGGCCAAAAACATTCAGTACTTC
TRBD1	once	TRBV4-2	TRBJ1-1	CASSHNRGNTEAFF	TGTGCCAGCAGCCATAACAGGGGCAACACTGAAGCTTTCTTT
TRBD1	-	TRBV7-8	TRBJ2-7	CASSLGGRQGAYEQYF	TGTGCCAGCAGCTTAGGGGGGCGGCAGGGGGCGTACGAGCAGTACTTC
TRBD1	-	TRBV19	TRBJ2-6	CASGQVLAGANVLTF	TGTGCCAGTGGACAGGTTTTGGCTGGGGCCAACGTCCTGACTTTC
-	-	TRBV28	TRBJ1-4	CASSSPTVLDEKLFF	TGTGCCAGCAGTTCCCCGACAGTGTTGGATGAAAAACTGTTTTTT
-	few	TRBV4-1	TRBJ2-5	CASSQPTLGAQYF	TGCGCCAGCAGCCAACCGACACTCGGTGCCCAGTACTTC
-	-	TRBV19	TRBJ2-2	CASITGSGELFF	TGTGCCAGTATTACAGGGTCCGGGGAGCTGTTTTTT